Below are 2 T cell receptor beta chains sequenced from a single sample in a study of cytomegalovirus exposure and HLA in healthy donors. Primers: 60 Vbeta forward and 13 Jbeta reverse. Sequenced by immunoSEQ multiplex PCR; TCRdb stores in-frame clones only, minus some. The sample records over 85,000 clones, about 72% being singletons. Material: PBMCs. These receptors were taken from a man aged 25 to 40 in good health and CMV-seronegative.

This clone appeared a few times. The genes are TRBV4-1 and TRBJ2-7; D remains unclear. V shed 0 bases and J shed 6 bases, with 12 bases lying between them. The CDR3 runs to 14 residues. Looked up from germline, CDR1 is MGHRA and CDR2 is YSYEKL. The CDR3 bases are TGCGCCAGCAGCCAAGATATTACGGTCTCCGAGCAGTACTTC. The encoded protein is CASSQDITVSEQYF.

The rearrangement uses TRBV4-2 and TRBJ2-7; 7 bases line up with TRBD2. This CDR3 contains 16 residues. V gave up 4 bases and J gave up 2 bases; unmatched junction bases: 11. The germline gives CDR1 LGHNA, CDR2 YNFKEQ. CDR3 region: CASSPEVGLPTYEQYF. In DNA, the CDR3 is TGTGCCAGCAGCCCCGAAGTGGGACTACCCACCTACGAGCAGTACTTC.